Listed below are T cell receptor beta chains from one sample, sequenced in a study of Ad26.COV2.S vaccination and SARS-CoV-2 variants. Data came from immunoSEQ multiplex PCR; TCRdb stores just in-frame clones and leaves some out. Of 380,000 or so clones in the sample, under 90% were seen once. The sample here was peripheral blood, taken in a trial of Ad26.COV2.S vaccine versus placebo. Receptors were obtained from a person aged 18-60 years who received the Ad26.COV2.S COVID-19 vaccine or a placebo. The CDR3 runs from the conserved cysteine through the conserved F or W. D genes are given only for firm matches. Size is stated for part of the rows, as once, few or many counts, or as a class when the clone is expanded.

>15|TRBV19|-|TRBJ2-3|-
TGTGCCAGTAGTATAGCGGCAGGGAGCACAGATACGCAGTATTTT
CASSIAAGSTDTQYF
>14|TRBV6-6|-|TRBJ1-3|-
TGTGCCAGCAGTTTGGCATCCTCTGGAAACACCATATATTTT
CASSLASSGNTIYF
>15|TRBV27|-|TRBJ2-7|TRBD2
TGTGCCAGCAGTTTATCGCCACTAGCGGGGAGCGAGCAGTACTTC
CASSLSPLAGSEQYF
>16|TRBV2|-|TRBJ2-3|TRBD2
TGTGCCAGCAGTGAATTTACTAGCGGGGGCACAGATACGCAGTATTTT
CASSEFTSGGTDTQYF
>13|TRBV19|-|TRBJ2-1|-
TGTGCCAGTAGTATCGAAATACACAATGAGCAGTTCTTC
CASSIEIHNEQFF
>15|TRBV7-9|-|TRBJ2-2|-
TGTGCCAGCACCATACTCGACAGGAACACCGGGGAGCTGTTTTTT
CASTILDRNTGELFF
>14|TRBV6-5|-|TRBJ1-3|-
TGTGCCACCCAGGGATCGATCTCTGGAAACACCATATATTTT
CATQGSISGNTIYF
>11|TRBV27|-|TRBJ2-2|-
TGTGCCAGCGGGGACGCCGGGGAGCTGTTTTTT
CASGDAGELFF
>16|TRBV2|-|TRBJ1-3|-
TGTGCCAGCAGTGAGCCCTGGTCCAGCGGAGGAAACACCATATATTTT
CASSEPWSSGGNTIYF
>17|TRBV9|-|TRBJ2-1|-
TGTGCCAGCAGCGCCCCGGTTTGGCGGGACCCCTACAATGAGCAGTTCTTC
CASSAPVWRDPYNEQFF
>16|TRBV9|-|TRBJ2-3|TRBD2
TGTGCCAGCAGTTTGACTAGCGGGATAATCCCAGATACGCAGTATTTT
CASSLTSGIIPDTQYF
>16|TRBV9|-|TRBJ2-7|TRBD2
TGTGCCAGCAGCGTAGGAGAAATAGCGGGGAAATACGAGCAGTACTTC
CASSVGEIAGKYEQYF
>14|TRBV4-1|-|TRBJ1-2|TRBD1
TGCGCCAGCAGCCAAGATGGGGACAGTTATGGCTACACCTTC
CASSQDGDSYGYTF
>12|TRBV30|-|TRBJ2-7|-
TGTGCCGGTAGGGAACCGCCCTACGAGCAGTACTTC
CAGREPPYEQYF
>14|TRBV19|-|TRBJ2-1|-
TGTGCCAGTATAAAGGGAGGCTCCTACAATGAGCAGTTCTTC
CASIKGGSYNEQFF
>14|TRBV9|-|TRBJ1-4|TRBD1
TGTGCCAGCAGCGGAACACAAACAGGGGCAAAACTGTTTTTT
CASSGTQTGAKLFF
>14|TRBV27|-|TRBJ1-5|-
TGTGCCAGCAGGAGACAGGCGGGCAATCAGCCCCAGCATTTT
CASRRQAGNQPQHF
>16|TRBV7-2|-|TRBJ1-5|-
TGTGCCAGCAGCTCCCAGGGTGCCCATAGCAATCAGCCCCAGCATTTT
CASSSQGAHSNQPQHF
>15|TRBV3-1/TRBV3-2|-|TRBJ2-6|-
TGTGCCAGCAGGGGACGGATAGCGGTGGCCAACGTCCTGACTTTC
CASRGRIAVANVLTF
>13|TRBV5-1|-|TRBJ2-3|-
TGCGCCAGCAGCTTGGTGGGGACAGATACGCAGTATTTT
CASSLVGTDTQYF
>16|TRBV7-9|few|TRBJ1-2|TRBD1
TGTGCCACTTCCCCGGGACAGGCGATTATAGGCTATGGCTACACCTTC
CATSPGQAIIGYGYTF
>14|TRBV7-9|-|TRBJ2-7|-
TGTGCCAGCAGCGCACCCGGCAGGATCTACGAGCAGTACTTC
CASSAPGRIYEQYF
>14|TRBV5-4|once|TRBJ1-2|TRBD1
TGTGCCAGCAGCTTTGGGACAGGAAGTGAGGGCTACACCTTC
CASSFGTGSEGYTF
>14|TRBV19|once|TRBJ1-2|-
TGTGCCAGTAGTATAGTAGCCCCTATCCGCGGCTACACCTTC
CASSIVAPIRGYTF
>14|TRBV10-3|-|TRBJ2-2|-
TGTGCCATCAAGGCCAGGGTAGACACCGGGGAGCTGTTTTTT
CAIKARVDTGELFF
>19|TRBV6-2/TRBV6-3|-|TRBJ2-1|TRBD2
TGTGCCAGCAGTTATGGCTTAAGGACTAGCGGGGGCCCAAACAATGAGCAGTTCTTC
CASSYGLRTSGGPNNEQFF
>15|TRBV7-9|-|TRBJ2-1|-
TGTGCCAGCAGCTTAGGTGGAGGGTCCTACAATGAGCAGTTCTTC
CASSLGGGSYNEQFF
>16|TRBV5-8|-|TRBJ1-2|-
TGTGCCAGCAGCTTGGGTACGACGACTCACCCTTATGGCTACACCTTC
CASSLGTTTHPYGYTF
>14|TRBV6-5|-|TRBJ1-3|-
TGTGCCAGCTCTCGGGGATACGCTGGAAACACCATATATTTT
CASSRGYAGNTIYF
>11|TRBV7-3|-|TRBJ2-3|-
TGTGCCAGCAGCCAGGGGGATACGCAGTATTTT
CASSQGDTQYF
>16|TRBV6-2/TRBV6-3|-|TRBJ2-3|TRBD2
TGTGCCAGCAGCCCGTTTAGCGGGAGGCCCACAGATACGCAGTATTTT
CASSPFSGRPTDTQYF
>13|TRBV27|-|TRBJ2-1|TRBD1
TGTGCCAGCAGTCGGTACAGGGGGAATGAGCAGTTCTTC
CASSRYRGNEQFF
>14|TRBV6-5|-|TRBJ2-7|-
TGTGCCAGCAGTTACGGGGCCAGGGTCGGCGAGCAGTACTTC
CASSYGARVGEQYF
>15|TRBV11-2|-|TRBJ2-2|TRBD1
TGTGCCAGCAGCTCCACCTTCGGACAGGGCGGGGAGCTGTTTTTT
CASSSTFGQGGELFF
>12|TRBV12-3/TRBV12-4|once|TRBJ2-3|-
TGTGCCAGCACCTCCGTGACCGCACACCAGTATTTT
CASTSVTAHQYF
>12|TRBV5-1|-|TRBJ2-5|-
TGCGCCAGCAGCTTGCCCCAAGAGACCCAGTACTTC
CASSLPQETQYF
>15|TRBV6-1|-|TRBJ2-7|-
TGTGCCAGCAGTGAAGCCCCGGGACTCAATTACGAGCAGTACTTC
CASSEAPGLNYEQYF
>13|TRBV5-1|-|TRBJ1-2|-
TGCGCCAGCAGCTTGGAGAGTTCAGGAGGCTACACCTTC
CASSLESSGGYTF
>12|TRBV6-6|-|TRBJ1-4|-
TGTGCCAGCAGGGTTTCTAATGAAAAACTGTTTTTT
CASRVSNEKLFF
>15|TRBV7-9|-|TRBJ2-7|-
TGTGCCAGCAGCTTAGTTCCCGCAGACTCCTACGAGCAGTACTTC
CASSLVPADSYEQYF
>14|TRBV4-1|-|TRBJ1-4|-
TGCGCCAGCAGCCAAACCGGGACTAATGAAAAACTGTTTTTT
CASSQTGTNEKLFF
>16|TRBV4-1|-|TRBJ1-6|-
TGCGCCAGCAGCCACATCACTGGGGGGGCTAGATCACCCCTCCACTTT
CASSHITGGARSPLHF
>16|TRBV5-8|-|TRBJ2-1|-
TGTGCCAGCAGCCCACGGAGGGGGAGCTCCTACAATGAGCAGTTCTTC
CASSPRRGSSYNEQFF
>15|TRBV19|-|TRBJ1-5|-
TGTGCCAGTAGTATATCTTCCAGTAGCAATCAGCCCCAGCATTTT
CASSISSSSNQPQHF
>14|TRBV27|-|TRBJ2-1|TRBD2
TGTGCCAGCAGTCTTGGACTAGGTTACAATGAGCAGTTCTTC
CASSLGLGYNEQFF
>13|TRBV10-1|-|TRBJ2-3|-
TGCGCCAGCAGTGAGTCGAGTTCAGATACGCAGTATTTT
CASSESSSDTQYF
>13|TRBV5-8|-|TRBJ1-3|-
TGTGCCAGCACCTTATCGAGAGGAAACACCATATATTTT
CASTLSRGNTIYF
>12|TRBV12-5|-|TRBJ1-4|-
TGTGCTAGTGGGCCGCCGATCGGCAAACTGTTTTTT
CASGPPIGKLFF
>16|TRBV28|-|TRBJ1-5|-
TGTGCCAGCAGTTTTTTAGGGCAGGGAGATAGTCAGCCCCAGCATTTT
CASSFLGQGDSQPQHF
>17|TRBV5-4|-|TRBJ2-2|-
TGTGCCAGCAGCTCGCCCTCGGGCAGGGCAGGCACCGGGGAGCTGTTTTTT
CASSSPSGRAGTGELFF
>14|TRBV3-1/TRBV3-2|-|TRBJ1-4|-
TGTGCCAGCAGCCAAGAGCTCGAAAATGAAAAACTGTTTTTT
CASSQELENEKLFF
>13|TRBV19|-|TRBJ1-6|TRBD1
TGTGCCAGTAAACCAGGGGGGAATTCACCCCTCCACTTT
CASKPGGNSPLHF
>15|TRBV7-2|-|TRBJ1-5|-
TGTGCCAGCAGCTTTCCGGGACCGGGTAATCAGCCCCAGCATTTT
CASSFPGPGNQPQHF